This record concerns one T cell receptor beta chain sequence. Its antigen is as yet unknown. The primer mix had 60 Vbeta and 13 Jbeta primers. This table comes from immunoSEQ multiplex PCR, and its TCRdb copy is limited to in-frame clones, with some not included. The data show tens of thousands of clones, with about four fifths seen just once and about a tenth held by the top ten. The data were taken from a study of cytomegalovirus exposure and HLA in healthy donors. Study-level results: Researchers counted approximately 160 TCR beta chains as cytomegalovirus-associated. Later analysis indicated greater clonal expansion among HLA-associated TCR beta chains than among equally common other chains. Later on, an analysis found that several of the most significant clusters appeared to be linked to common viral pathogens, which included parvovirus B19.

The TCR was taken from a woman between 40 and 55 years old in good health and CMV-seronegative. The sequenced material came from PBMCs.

For the CDR3, the DNA is TGTGCCAGCAGCTTAGCAGGGGATCAGCCCCAGCATTTT. Its protein is CASSLAGDQPQHF. This chain connects TRBV11-2 to TRBJ1-5; D is perhaps TRBD1 (6 bases). This CDR3 has 13 amino acids. The germline CDR1 and CDR2 sequences are SGHAT and FQNNGV. Trimming took 1 base from V and 5 from J, leaving 6 bases between them.